This is a list of T cell receptor beta chains from one sample in a study of CD8 T cells in Susac syndrome. TCRdb reprocessed the immunoSEQ multiplex PCR reads with MiXCR, giving one entry per CDR3 protein. The table shows 250,000 to 350,000 distinct CDR3 sequences, with about 91% occurring only once. The specimen was CD4+ T cells from PBMCs. These receptors all stem from a human donor with multiple sclerosis. CDR3s include the opening cysteine and the closing phenylalanine or tryptophan. D genes are given only for firm matches. Only part of the rows carry a size: once, few, many, or a class if the clone is expanded.

size	V	D	J	CDR3	DNA
.	TRBV6-2/TRBV6-3	TRBD1	TRBJ2-5	CASSFPLDRARGTQYF	TGTGCCAGCAGTTTCCCGTTAGACAGGGCCCGGGGGACCCAGTACTTC
.	TRBV5-1	.	TRBJ1-3	CASTAGPLGSGNTIYF	TGCGCCAGCACCGCGGGACCGCTAGGCTCTGGAAACACCATATATTTT
.	TRBV4-1	TRBD1	TRBJ1-1	CASSQIGTAEAFF	TGCGCCAGCAGCCAGATCGGGACAGCTGAAGCTTTCTTT
.	TRBV20-1	.	TRBJ1-4	CSAGRATNEKLFF	TGCAGTGCTGGGAGGGCAACTAATGAAAAACTGTTTTTT
.	TRBV19	.	TRBJ1-1	CASSRVLGNTEAFF	TGTGCCAGTAGTAGGGTGTTGGGGAACACTGAAGCTTTCTTT
once	TRBV29-1	.	TRBJ2-7	CSVGAYPEGSYEQYF	TGCAGCGTTGGGGCCTACCCAGAGGGCTCCTACGAGCAGTACTTC
.	TRBV11-3	TRBD1	TRBJ2-1	CASSLEGGQFF	TGTGCCAGCAGCTTAGAAGGGGGCCAGTTCTTC
.	TRBV27	.	TRBJ2-2	CASSLAPFGAGELFF	TGTGCCAGCAGTTTAGCCCCCTTCGGGGCCGGGGAGCTGTTTTTT
.	TRBV28	.	TRBJ2-1	CASSPSPPRRGDEQFF	TGTGCCAGCAGTCCATCACCCCCTAGGCGGGGCGATGAGCAGTTCTTC
.	TRBV6-4	.	TRBJ2-2	CASSVGYNTGELFF	TGTGCCAGCAGTGTGGGCTACAACACCGGGGAGCTGTTTTTT
.	TRBV7-3	.	TRBJ2-1	CASSDHADEQFF	TGTGCCAGCAGCGACCACGCCGATGAGCAGTTCTTC
once	TRBV19	TRBD2	TRBJ2-2	CASSWAGGPNTGELFF	TGTGCCAGTAGTTGGGCGGGGGGCCCGAACACCGGGGAGCTGTTTTTT
.	TRBV2	TRBD1	TRBJ2-7	CASTGTGNEQYF	TGTGCCAGCACCGGGACAGGGAACGAGCAGTACTTC
.	TRBV5-5	.	TRBJ2-3	CASSFSTASTDTQYF	TGTGCCAGCAGCTTTTCGACGGCTAGCACAGATACGCAGTATTTT
.	TRBV7-2	.	TRBJ1-1	CASNPLFGGGNTEAFF	TGTGCCAGCAATCCCCTATTTGGGGGTGGAAACACTGAAGCTTTCTTT
once	TRBV15	.	TRBJ2-2	CATSRDISGELFF	TGTGCCACCAGCAGAGATATCTCCGGGGAGCTGTTTTTT
.	TRBV29-1	TRBD2	TRBJ2-2	CSVEVSLAGAGELFF	TGCAGCGTTGAAGTATCCCTAGCGGGAGCCGGGGAGCTGTTTTTT
.	TRBV18	.	TRBJ1-1	CASSPIAEGTEAFF	TGTGCCAGCTCACCTATCGCCGAGGGCACTGAAGCTTTCTTT
.	TRBV24-1	.	TRBJ1-5	CATSDPSGPQHF	TGTGCCACCAGTGATCCGTCAGGACCCCAGCATTTT
once	TRBV5-4	.	TRBJ2-7	CASSLGNKGNEQYF	TGTGCCAGCAGCTTGGGGAACAAGGGGAACGAGCAGTACTTC
.	TRBV11-3	TRBD2	TRBJ2-3	CASSPGGAVDTQYF	TGTGCCAGCAGTCCGGGGGGGGCGGTAGATACGCAGTATTTT
.	TRBV4-3	.	TRBJ2-3	CASSQEGGRPTDTQYF	TGCGCCAGCAGCCAAGAAGGTGGGAGACCCACAGATACGCAGTATTTT
.	TRBV9	TRBD1	TRBJ2-1	CATGQNYNEQFF	TGTGCCACGGGACAGAATTACAATGAGCAGTTCTTC
.	TRBV11-2	TRBD1	TRBJ1-2	CASRSQTGSYGYTF	TGTGCCAGCAGATCCCAGACAGGGAGCTATGGCTACACCTTC
.	TRBV2	TRBD1	TRBJ2-5	CASSEQGVQETQYF	TGTGCCAGCAGTGAACAGGGGGTACAGGAGACCCAGTACTTC
.	TRBV7-2	.	TRBJ2-3	CASSLGKRTATDTQYF	TGTGCCAGCAGCTTGGGAAAGAGGACAGCCACAGATACGCAGTATTTT
.	TRBV7-8	.	TRBJ2-5	CASSLGVLGGKQETQYF	TGTGCCAGCAGCTTAGGCGTCTTGGGAGGAAAACAAGAGACCCAGTACTTC
.	TRBV2	.	TRBJ1-1	CASSEEWSEAFF	TGTGCCAGCAGTGAAGAGTGGTCTGAAGCTTTCTTT
.	TRBV29-1	TRBD1	TRBJ1-1	CSVERQGRTEAFF	TGCAGCGTGGAGAGACAGGGGAGGACTGAAGCTTTCTTT
.	TRBV2	.	TRBJ2-5	CASSALEGRTQYF	TGTGCCAGCAGTGCCCTAGAAGGGCGGACCCAGTACTTC
.	TRBV23-1	TRBD2	TRBJ2-5	CASSQSRTSDQETQYF	TGCGCCAGCAGTCAATCGAGGACTAGCGACCAAGAGACCCAGTACTTC
.	TRBV6-6	TRBD2	TRBJ2-3	CASSSAGRTDTQYF	TGTGCCAGCAGTTCAGCGGGGAGGACAGATACGCAGTATTTT
.	TRBV4-2	.	TRBJ2-1	CASSQDFLARGYNEQFF	TGTGCCAGCAGCCAAGATTTTCTAGCAAGGGGATACAATGAGCAGTTCTTC
.	TRBV30	.	TRBJ1-1	CAWNTGITEAFF	TGTGCCTGGAATACAGGGATCACTGAAGCTTTCTTT
.	TRBV7-3	.	TRBJ1-1	CASSATLGRGADTEAFF	TGTGCCAGCAGCGCTACCTTGGGTAGGGGAGCGGACACTGAAGCTTTCTTT